This TCR beta chain was documented in a study of blood T cell repertoires in COVID-19 (dated by TCRdb to the early 2020s). Background for the entire study: Collaborator samples came from the United States, Italy and Spain and covered acute and convalescent phases of COVID-19. The samples were drawn from the first 160 participants of the ongoing ImmuneRACE study and from 950 to 1,500 subjects provided by 6 global collaborators. HLA class I and class II types, where available, came from metadata supplied by the sample provider rather than from assay-based typing. The prospective study material was composed of cDNA or gDNA derived from T cells, B-cell-depleted T cells, or PBMCs. The repertoires were released in a freely available public database intended as a resource for research on the immune response to SARS-CoV-2. A de-identified subject ID, COVID-19 status, age in years and sex were almost always included in the sample metadata. Subjects who had been exposed to COVID-19, were actively infected with it, or had recovered from it provided the deeply sampled blood TCRbeta repertoires that made up the dataset. Results and caveats for the whole study, not just this receptor: How much clinical and demographic metadata was included differed by source and by participant, and the metadata was provided uncurated.

The CDR3 covers 17 residues, taking in both the cysteine and the phenylalanine. The CDR3 DNA has 51 bases and is translated from base 1. Taken from the germline V gene, the CDR1 and CDR2 loops are KGHSH and LQKENI. V and J lose 1 base and 0 bases, and a span of 13 bases separates them. TCRbeta CDR3 regions were amplified from genomic DNA using the immunoSEQ Assay, a bias-controlled multiplex PCR. The published analysis was carried out like this. The number of nucleated cells in each sample was estimated by amplification of reference gene primers within the assay. To quantify the absolute abundance of each unique TCRbeta CDR3 rearrangement, sequence reads were collapsed and filtered. For each sample, productive Simpson clonality was calculated by taking the square root of Simpson's diversity index across productive rearrangements. As stored in TCRdb, this immuneACCESS dataset retains in-frame rearrangements with V and J assigned. A fraction of the clones does not appear; measured against another copy, unresolved V genes explain less than half of the discrepancy, and the remainder lacks a known reason. Clone size and the V and J calls come from that table; the DNA yielded D and trimming. The table for this sample lists some 270,000 clones; approximately 89% of them were counted only once. Less than 5% of the sample goes to the ten largest clones.

To note about this clone: The antigen it binds to is not known. Base-call qualities are not available, and no considerably larger clone is one nucleotide away.

A second Seattle source provided samples from volunteer blood donors who had recovered from COVID-19. Whole blood was collected in K2EDTA tubes by collaborating institutions according to the institutions' own protocols. Collaborator samples were shipped for TCRbeta analysis as frozen whole blood, isolated PBMCs, or DNA extracted from either sample type. The rearrangement joined TRBV18 to TRBJ1-3; 5 matching bases give a weak D call of TRBD1. The sequence was obtained from a woman in her 40s who had recovered from COVID-19. The sequencing input was peripheral blood. CDR3 loop: CASSPLNSGTSGNTIYF. The nucleotide sequence reads TGTGCCAGCTCACCACTCAACAGCGGGACCTCTGGAAACACCATATATTTT.